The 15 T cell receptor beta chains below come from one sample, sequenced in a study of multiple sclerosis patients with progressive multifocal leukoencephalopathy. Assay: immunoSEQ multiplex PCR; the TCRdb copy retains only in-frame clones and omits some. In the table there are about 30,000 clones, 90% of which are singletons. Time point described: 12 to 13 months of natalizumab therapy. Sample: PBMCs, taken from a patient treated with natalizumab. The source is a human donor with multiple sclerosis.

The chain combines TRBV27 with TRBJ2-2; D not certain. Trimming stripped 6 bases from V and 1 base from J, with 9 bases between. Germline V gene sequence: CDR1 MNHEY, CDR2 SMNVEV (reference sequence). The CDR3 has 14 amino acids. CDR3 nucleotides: TGTGCCAGCAGCCTTATTCTGAACACCGGGGAGCTGTTTTTT. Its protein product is CASSLILNTGELFF.

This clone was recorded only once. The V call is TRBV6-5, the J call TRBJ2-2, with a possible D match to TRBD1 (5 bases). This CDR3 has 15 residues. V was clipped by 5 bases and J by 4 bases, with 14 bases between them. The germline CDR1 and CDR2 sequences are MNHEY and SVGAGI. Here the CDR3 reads CASSLVGLVTGELFF. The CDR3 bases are TGTGCCAGCAGTCTAGTGGGGCTAGTCACCGGGGAGCTGTTTTTT.

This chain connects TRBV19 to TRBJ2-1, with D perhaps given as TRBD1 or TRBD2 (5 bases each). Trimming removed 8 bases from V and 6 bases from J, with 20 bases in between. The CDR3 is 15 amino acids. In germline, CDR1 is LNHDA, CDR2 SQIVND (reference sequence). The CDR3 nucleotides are TGTGCCAGTCAATCTTCCGGGACGGGTTCCAATGAGCAGTTCTTC. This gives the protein CASQSSGTGSNEQFF.

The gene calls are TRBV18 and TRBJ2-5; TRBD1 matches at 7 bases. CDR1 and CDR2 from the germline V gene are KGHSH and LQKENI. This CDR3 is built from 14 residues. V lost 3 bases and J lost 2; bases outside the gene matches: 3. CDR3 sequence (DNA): TGTGCCAGCTCACCCCAACAGGGGCAAGAGACCCAGTACTTC. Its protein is CASSPQQGQETQYF. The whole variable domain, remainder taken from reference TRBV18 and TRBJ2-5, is NAGVMQNPRHLVRRRGQEARLRCSPMKGHSHVYWYRQLPEEGLKFMVYLQKENIIDESGMPKERFSAEFPKEGPSILRIQQVVRGDSAAYFCASSPQQGQETQYFGPGTRLLVL.

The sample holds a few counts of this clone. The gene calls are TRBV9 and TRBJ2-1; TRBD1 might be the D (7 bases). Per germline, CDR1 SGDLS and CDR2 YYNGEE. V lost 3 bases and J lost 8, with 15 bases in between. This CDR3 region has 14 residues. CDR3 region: CASSAAGGFDEQFF. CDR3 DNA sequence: TGTGCCAGCAGCGCCGCAGGGGGGTTCGATGAGCAGTTCTTC.

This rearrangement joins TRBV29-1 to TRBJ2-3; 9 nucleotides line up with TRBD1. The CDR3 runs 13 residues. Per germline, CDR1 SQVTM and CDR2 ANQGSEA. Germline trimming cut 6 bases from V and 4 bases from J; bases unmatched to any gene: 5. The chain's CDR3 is CSVPTGGADTQYF. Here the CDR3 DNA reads TGCAGCGTACCTACAGGGGGCGCAGATACGCAGTATTTT.

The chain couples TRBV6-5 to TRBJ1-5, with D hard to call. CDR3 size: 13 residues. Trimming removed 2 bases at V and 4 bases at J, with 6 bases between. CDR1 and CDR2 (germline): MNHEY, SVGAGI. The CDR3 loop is CASSYMRNQPQHF. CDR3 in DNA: TGTGCCAGCAGTTACATGAGGAATCAGCCCCAGCATTTT.

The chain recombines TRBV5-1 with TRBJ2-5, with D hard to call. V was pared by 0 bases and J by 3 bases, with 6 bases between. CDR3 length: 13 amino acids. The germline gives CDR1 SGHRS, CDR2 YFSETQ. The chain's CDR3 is CASSLAFKETQYF. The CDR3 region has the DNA TGCGCCAGCAGCTTGGCCTTTAAAGAGACCCAGTACTTC.

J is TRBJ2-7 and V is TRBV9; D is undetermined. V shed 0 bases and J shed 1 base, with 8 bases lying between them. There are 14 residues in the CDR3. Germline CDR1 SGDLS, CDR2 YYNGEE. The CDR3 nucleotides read TGTGCCAGCAGCGTAGGGGTACCATCCTACGAGCAGTACTTC. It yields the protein CASSVGVPSYEQYF.

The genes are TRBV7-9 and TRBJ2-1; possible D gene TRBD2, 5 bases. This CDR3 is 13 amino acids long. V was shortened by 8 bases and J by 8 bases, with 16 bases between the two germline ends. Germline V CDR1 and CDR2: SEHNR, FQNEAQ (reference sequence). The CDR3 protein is CASRRAARDEQFF. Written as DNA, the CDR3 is TGTGCCAGCCGTCGGGCGGCGAGGGATGAGCAGTTCTTC. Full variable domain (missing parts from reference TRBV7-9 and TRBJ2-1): DTGVSQNPRHKITKRGQNVTFRCDPISEHNRLYWYRQTLGQGPEFLTYFQNEAQLEKSRLLSDRFSAERPKGSFSTLEIQRTEQGDSAMYLCASRRAARDEQFFGPGTRLTVL.

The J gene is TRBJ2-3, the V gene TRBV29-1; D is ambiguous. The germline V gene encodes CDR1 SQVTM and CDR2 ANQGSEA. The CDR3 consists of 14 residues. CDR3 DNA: TGCAGAGCACCTGACTCTCCTTACACAGATACGCAGTATTTT. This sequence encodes CRAPDSPYTDTQYF.

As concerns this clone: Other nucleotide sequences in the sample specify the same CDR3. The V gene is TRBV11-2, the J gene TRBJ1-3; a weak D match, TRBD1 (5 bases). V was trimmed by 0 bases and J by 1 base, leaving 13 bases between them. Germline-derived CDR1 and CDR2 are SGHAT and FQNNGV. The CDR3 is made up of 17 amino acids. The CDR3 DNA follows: TGTGCCAGCAGCTTAGATCGGATCGGGGCTTCTGGAAACACCATATATTTT. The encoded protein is CASSLDRIGASGNTIYF.

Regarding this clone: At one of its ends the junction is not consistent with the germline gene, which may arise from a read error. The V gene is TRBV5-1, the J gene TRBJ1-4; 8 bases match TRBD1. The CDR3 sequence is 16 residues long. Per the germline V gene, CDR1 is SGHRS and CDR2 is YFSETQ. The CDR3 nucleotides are TGCGCCAGCAGAGACAGGGGCAAGAATGCTAATGGAAAACTGTTTTTT. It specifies CASRDRGKNANGKLFF.

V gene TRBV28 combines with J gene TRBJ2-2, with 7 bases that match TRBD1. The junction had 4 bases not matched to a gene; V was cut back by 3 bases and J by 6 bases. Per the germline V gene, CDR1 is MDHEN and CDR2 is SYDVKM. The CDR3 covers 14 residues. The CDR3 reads CASSFPGGPGELFF. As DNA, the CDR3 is TGTGCCAGCAGTTTTCCAGGGGGACCCGGGGAGCTGTTTTTT.

CDR3 sequence reads: CAWNSGTLATNEKLFF. The CDR3 nucleotides read TGTGCCTGGAACTCCGGGACACTTGCAACTAATGAAAAACTGTTTTTT. This chain links TRBV30 with TRBJ1-4, with a possible D match to TRBD1 (6 bases). The V end was cut by 4 bases, the J end by 0 bases, with 15 bases between. Germline V gives CDR1 GTSNPN, CDR2 SVGIG (reference sequence). The CDR3 has 16 residues.